This T cell receptor (beta chain) comes out of a study of T cells in Graves' hyperthyroidism and ophthalmopathy. Uncontrolled infections, other autoimmune diseases, pregnancy or lactation led to exclusion of patients. RNA transcripts were the template for amplifying TCR beta CDR3 regions. First-round RT-PCR with HTBI primers amplified the TCR CDR3 region. TCRdb reprocessed the multiplex PCR reads via MiXCR and lists one record per CDR3 protein. The sample carries fewer than 750,000 distinct CDR3 sequences, approximately 15% recorded once. Findings of the study overall: Most clonotypes expanded in the thyroid (above 0.001) were also present in blood. In the analysis, a 13 V-J model separated ophthalmopathy from stable hyperthyroidism.

V shed 8 bases and J shed 3 bases, with 8 bases lying between them. Germline values: CDR1 MDHEN, CDR2 SYDVKM. The CDR3 runs 11 residues. This clonotype was detected many times. Its specificity is not known. The sequenced material came from blood. The chain couples TRBV28 to TRBJ2-7; D uncertain. The receptor comes from a woman aged 40 to 49 with Graves' ophthalmopathy. The chain's CDR3 is CASGSHYEQYF. CDR3 coding DNA: TGTGCCAGCGGCTCACACTACGAGCAGTACTTC.